This is a list of T cell receptor beta chains from one sample in a study of blood T cell repertoires in COVID-19. The table came from immunoSEQ multiplex PCR; TCRdb's copy has only in-frame clones and leaves some out. Of 200,000 to 250,000 clones in the sample, less than 85% are singletons; the top ten hold about 1.7%. Sequencing was carried out using PBMCs or T cells enriched from blood (not recorded which). These receptor sequences come from a man in his 60s who had recovered from COVID-19. CDR3s include the opening cysteine and the closing phenylalanine or tryptophan. A D gene is named only where the DNA matches it firmly. A clone size is listed for some rows: how often the clone was seen (once, few, many), or a class if it is expanded.

TRBV19	few	TRBJ1-1	NA	TGTGCCACCGCAGAATCACAATCGAACACTGAAGCTTTCTTT	CATAESQSNTEAFF
TRBV4-3	NA	TRBJ1-4	NA	TGCGCCAGCAGCCAAGAGACAGGAGAGAATGAAAAACTGTTTTTT	CASSQETGENEKLFF
TRBV7-2	NA	TRBJ2-3	NA	TGTGCCAGCAGCTTAGCGAGGCTGAGTGGCACAGATACGCAGTATTTT	CASSLARLSGTDTQYF
TRBV6-4	NA	TRBJ2-1	TRBD1	TGTGCCAGCAGTGTTTGGCAGGGGGAGTCAAATGAGCAGTTCTTC	CASSVWQGESNEQFF
TRBV3-1/TRBV3-2	NA	TRBJ1-1	TRBD1	TGTGCCAGCAGCCCCAGGACAGGTAAAAACACTGAAGCTTTCTTT	CASSPRTGKNTEAFF
TRBV5-1	NA	TRBJ2-7	TRBD2	TGCGCCAGCAGCTTGGCGGTAGCGGGGACCCACGAGCAGTACTTC	CASSLAVAGTHEQYF
TRBV5-1	NA	TRBJ2-5	TRBD1	TGCGCCAGCAGCACGACAGGGTGGCAAGAGACCCAGTACTTC	CASSTTGWQETQYF
TRBV25-1	NA	TRBJ2-3	NA	TGTGCCAGCAGCCGAACCGGGGGAAGCACAGATACGCAGTATTTT	CASSRTGGSTDTQYF
TRBV29-1	NA	TRBJ2-1	NA	TGCAGCGTTGAAGATGCTGAGGGAAGGTCCTACAATGAGCAGTTCTTC	CSVEDAEGRSYNEQFF
TRBV10-3	NA	TRBJ2-7	NA	TGTGCCATCAGTGAGGCCACTTTCTACGAGCAGTACTTC	CAISEATFYEQYF
TRBV6-5	NA	TRBJ2-5	NA	TGTGCCAGCAGCGCAGAAGAGACCCAGTACTTC	CASSAEETQYF
TRBV28	NA	TRBJ2-1	TRBD2	TGTGCCAGCAGATACCATCTACGACTAGCGGGGGGGCAGAATGAGCAGTTCTTC	CASRYHLRLAGGQNEQFF
TRBV5-5	NA	TRBJ1-5	TRBD1	TGTGCCAGCAGCTCACCGGGACAGGGGAGGTATCAGGCCCAGCATTTT	CASSSPGQGRYQAQHF
TRBV7-9	few	TRBJ2-7	TRBD1	TGTGCCAGCAGCCGCGGACAGGGGGACCACGAGCAGTACTTC	CASSRGQGDHEQYF
TRBV7-9	few	TRBJ2-7	NA	TGTGCCAGCAGCACTACAATCTACGAGCAGTACTTC	CASSTTIYEQYF
TRBV7-9	few	TRBJ1-3	TRBD1	TGTGCCAGCAGCTCGGACAGGGGGCCCCGTCGGGACACCATATATTTT	CASSSDRGPRRDTIYF
TRBV12-5	NA	TRBJ2-5	TRBD2	TGTGCTAGTGGTTACCCGGGGTCGGGGGGAGAGACCCAGTACTTC	CASGYPGSGGETQYF
TRBV5-1	NA	TRBJ1-2	TRBD1	TGCGCCAGCAGCCCTGGGACAGCCTCCGGCTATGGCTACACCTTC	CASSPGTASGYGYTF
TRBV5-1	NA	TRBJ2-3	TRBD2	TGCGCCAGCAGCTCGCCACTAGCGGGGGGGGAGAAGGGTACGCAGTATTTT	CASSSPLAGGEKGTQYF
TRBV3-1/TRBV3-2	once	TRBJ1-2	NA	TGTGCCAGCAGCCAATCGGAGGGCGGGGGTGGCTACACCTTC	CASSQSEGGGGYTF
TRBV18	NA	TRBJ1-5	TRBD1	TGTGCCAGCTCACCGGGACAGGGGACAGTTCAGCCCCAGCATTTT	CASSPGQGTVQPQHF
TRBV5-1	NA	TRBJ2-3	TRBD1	TGCGCCAGCAGCTTGGTGGTTCAGGGGGCCGGAGATACGCAGTATTTT	CASSLVVQGAGDTQYF
TRBV6-5	NA	TRBJ1-2	NA	TGTGCCAGCAGTTACTCCCTGTTTTCCCCCTATGGCTACACCTTC	CASSYSLFSPYGYTF
TRBV7-8	NA	TRBJ1-4	TRBD1	TGTGCCAGCAGCTTCGGGGACAGGGAAGGCGAAAAACTGTTTTTT	CASSFGDREGEKLFF
TRBV6-6	NA	TRBJ1-2	NA	TGTGCCATCCCTGGGGGGGATTGGTATGGCTACACCTTC	CAIPGGDWYGYTF